This is a list of T cell receptor beta chains from one sample in a study of cytomegalovirus exposure and HLA in healthy donors. The assay was immunoSEQ multiplex PCR, and TCRdb's table has in-frame clones only and misses some. The table includes some 98,000 clones, more than 65% detected once. Sequenced sample: PBMCs. All receptors come from a human donor in good health. Each CDR3 is given with its conserved first and last residue. Fields, in order: D gene, V gene, J gene, clone size, CDR3 DNA, CDR3 protein. The D gene is left open where the match is weak. Size values are once, few and many counts, or a class for expanded clones, and some rows have none.

D: .
V: TRBV2
J: TRBJ1-2
size: .
DNA: TGTGCCAGCAGTGTGTCGGACAGCGGCTACACCTTC
CDR3: CASSVSDSGYTF

D: .
V: TRBV10-3
J: TRBJ1-3
size: few
DNA: TGTGCCATCAGTGGAATTGGCACCTCTGGAAACACCATATATTTT
CDR3: CAISGIGTSGNTIYF

D: .
V: TRBV5-5
J: TRBJ1-1
size: .
DNA: TGTGCCAGCAGCTTGGAGCCGGCGGGGAACACTGAAGCTTTCTTT
CDR3: CASSLEPAGNTEAFF

D: TRBD2
V: TRBV7-9
J: TRBJ2-5
size: .
DNA: TGTGCCAGCAGCTTTCCTAGCGGGCCCCAAGGGACCCAGTACTTC
CDR3: CASSFPSGPQGTQYF

D: TRBD1
V: TRBV18
J: TRBJ1-5
size: .
DNA: TGTGCCAGCTCACCACTAGGGACAGGGGATCAGCCCCAGCATTTT
CDR3: CASSPLGTGDQPQHF

D: TRBD2
V: TRBV6-1
J: TRBJ2-7
size: .
DNA: TGTGCCAGCGCCACCGGGACTAGCGGGAGGAACGAGCAGTACTTC
CDR3: CASATGTSGRNEQYF

D: .
V: TRBV21-1
J: TRBJ2-3
size: .
DNA: TGTGCCAGCAGGACACTAGCGGGACGTGAAAATACGCAGTATTTT
CDR3: CASRTLAGRENTQYF

D: TRBD2
V: TRBV4-1
J: TRBJ2-1
size: .
DNA: TGCGCCAGCAGCCAAGACCTCTCGCGGGCGGGGGGTTACAATGAGCAGTTCTTC
CDR3: CASSQDLSRAGGYNEQFF

D: TRBD2
V: TRBV19
J: TRBJ2-5
size: .
DNA: TGTGCCAGTAGTATAGGGGGGACTAGTCAAGAGACCCAGTACTTC
CDR3: CASSIGGTSQETQYF

D: TRBD1
V: TRBV9
J: TRBJ1-2
size: .
DNA: TGTGCCAGCAGCCCGGGACAGAACTATGGCTACACCTTC
CDR3: CASSPGQNYGYTF

D: .
V: TRBV7-9
J: TRBJ1-3
size: .
DNA: TGTGCCAGCAGCTTAGCGCCGAACAGGGCCCTCTCTGGAAACACCATATATTTT
CDR3: CASSLAPNRALSGNTIYF

D: .
V: TRBV29-1
J: TRBJ1-2
size: once
DNA: TGCAGCGTTGTTTCAATTAACTATGGCTACACCTTC
CDR3: CSVVSINYGYTF

D: .
V: TRBV28
J: TRBJ2-1
size: .
DNA: TGTGCCAGCAGCTCATCTGGCTGGGCTCACAATGAGCAGTTCTTC
CDR3: CASSSSGWAHNEQFF

D: .
V: TRBV6-5
J: TRBJ2-7
size: .
DNA: TGTGCCAGCAGCCCCGGGGACTCCTACGAGCAGTACTTC
CDR3: CASSPGDSYEQYF

D: TRBD2
V: TRBV11-2
J: TRBJ2-1
size: .
DNA: TGTGCCAGCATCAAAGACGAGCGGGGCTCCTACAATGAGCAGTTCTTC
CDR3: CASIKDERGSYNEQFF

D: .
V: TRBV7-9
J: TRBJ1-2
size: .
DNA: TGTGCCAGCAGCCCGTCCCGGGGGGTGGGCTATGGCTACACCTTC
CDR3: CASSPSRGVGYGYTF

D: TRBD2
V: TRBV7-2
J: TRBJ2-1
size: .
DNA: TGTGCCAGCAGCCCTGGGACTAGCGGGAGGCGGCAGTTCTTC
CDR3: CASSPGTSGRRQFF

D: .
V: TRBV9
J: TRBJ1-2
size: .
DNA: TGTGCCAGCCGCGGGGGAGGATCTGGCTACACCTTC
CDR3: CASRGGGSGYTF

D: .
V: TRBV2
J: TRBJ1-6
size: .
DNA: TGTGCCAGCAGTGAGTGGACAGATAATTCACCCCTCCACTTT
CDR3: CASSEWTDNSPLHF

D: TRBD2
V: TRBV2
J: TRBJ2-1
size: .
DNA: TGTGCCAGCAGTGCCACTAGCGGGGGGACCATTAGCTCCTACAATGAGCAGTTCTTC
CDR3: CASSATSGGTISSYNEQFF

D: .
V: TRBV6-5
J: TRBJ1-6
size: .
DNA: TGTGCCAGCAGTTACGGTACAGGAGAATATAATTCACCCCTCCACTTT
CDR3: CASSYGTGEYNSPLHF

D: .
V: TRBV7-7
J: TRBJ1-3
size: once
DNA: TGTGCCAGCAGCTTAAACAGGTCAGGAAACACCATATATTTT
CDR3: CASSLNRSGNTIYF

D: .
V: TRBV6-5
J: TRBJ2-3
size: once
DNA: TGTGCCAGCAGTTACTCTGGGGCTGTCCTCACAGATACGCAGTATTTT
CDR3: CASSYSGAVLTDTQYF

D: .
V: TRBV27
J: TRBJ1-3
size: .
DNA: TGTGCCAGCAGTTCCCGGGTCCCTGGAAACACCATATATTTT
CDR3: CASSSRVPGNTIYF

D: TRBD1
V: TRBV4-1
J: TRBJ2-7
size: .
DNA: TGCGCCAGCAGCCCACAAAGGACAGGGCTCTACGAGCAGTACTTC
CDR3: CASSPQRTGLYEQYF

D: TRBD1
V: TRBV18
J: TRBJ2-7
size: .
DNA: TGTGCCAGCTCCCCAGAGGCAGGGGGCCCCTACGAGCAGTACTTC
CDR3: CASSPEAGGPYEQYF

D: TRBD1
V: TRBV15
J: TRBJ1-1
size: .
DNA: TGTGCCACCGGCGGTACAGGGGGCTCAGGCACTGAAGCTTTCTTT
CDR3: CATGGTGGSGTEAFF

D: .
V: TRBV19
J: TRBJ2-7
size: .
DNA: TGTGCCAGTAGTAGTGGCAGGTTCGACGAGCAGTACTTC
CDR3: CASSSGRFDEQYF

D: .
V: TRBV19
J: TRBJ1-1
size: .
DNA: TGTGCCAGTAGTACCCCGGCCCTACGGAGCACTGAAGCTTTCTTT
CDR3: CASSTPALRSTEAFF

D: .
V: TRBV6-4
J: TRBJ2-1
size: .
DNA: TGTGCCAGCAGTGTCCCACAGGGCAATGAGCAGTTCTTC
CDR3: CASSVPQGNEQFF

D: TRBD2
V: TRBV7-2
J: TRBJ2-3
size: .
DNA: TGTGCCAGCAGCTTAGCACTAGCGGCCTTTGGCACAGATACGCAGTATTTT
CDR3: CASSLALAAFGTDTQYF

D: TRBD2
V: TRBV7-7
J: TRBJ2-1
size: .
DNA: TGTGCCAGCAGCTTATGGGCGGGAGGGGGGAATGAGCAGTTCTTC
CDR3: CASSLWAGGGNEQFF

D: .
V: TRBV28
J: TRBJ2-5
size: .
DNA: TGTGCCAGCAGTCCGTACGGTTTGCAAGAGACCCAGTACTTC
CDR3: CASSPYGLQETQYF

D: .
V: TRBV15
J: TRBJ1-2
size: once
DNA: TGTGCCACCAGCGGGCAGGGTAACTATGGCTACACCTTC
CDR3: CATSGQGNYGYTF

D: TRBD2
V: TRBV30
J: TRBJ2-7
size: .
DNA: TGTGCCTGGAGTGTTGAGTTAGGACTAGCGAACTACGAGCAGTACTTC
CDR3: CAWSVELGLANYEQYF

D: .
V: TRBV5-1
J: TRBJ2-1
size: .
DNA: TGCGCCAGCAGCTTGAACGTAGGGGCCGATGAGCAGTTCTTC
CDR3: CASSLNVGADEQFF

D: .
V: TRBV10-1
J: TRBJ2-5
size: .
DNA: TGCGCCAGCGAGAATTCGGGGGTTCGGTTGCGGGAAGAGACCCAGTACTTC
CDR3: CASENSGVRLREETQYF

D: TRBD1
V: TRBV9
J: TRBJ1-6
size: .
DNA: TGTGCCAGCAGCGTAGGACAGGGGGGGTTGGATTCACCCCTCCACTTT
CDR3: CASSVGQGGLDSPLHF

D: .
V: TRBV6-6
J: TRBJ1-2
size: once
DNA: TGTGCCAGCAGTCCCCCGGGGTTAAAAAATGGCTACACCTTC
CDR3: CASSPPGLKNGYTF

D: .
V: TRBV29-1
J: TRBJ1-1
size: .
DNA: TGCAGCGGCGCCGATCTCCGACAGCTGAACACTGAAGCTTTCTTT
CDR3: CSGADLRQLNTEAFF

D: TRBD1
V: TRBV7-9
J: TRBJ2-3
size: .
DNA: TGTGCCATCCGTCGGGACAGGGGAGGCACAGATACGCAGTATTTT
CDR3: CAIRRDRGGTDTQYF

D: TRBD1
V: TRBV18
J: TRBJ1-4
size: .
DNA: TGTGCCAGCTCACGAATCAGACAGGGTGAGGAAAAACTGTTTTTT
CDR3: CASSRIRQGEEKLFF

D: TRBD1
V: TRBV29-1
J: TRBJ1-2
size: .
DNA: TGCAGCGAGCTGTCGGGACAGGGAAGCGGCTACACCTTC
CDR3: CSELSGQGSGYTF

D: TRBD1
V: TRBV11-2
J: TRBJ2-1
size: .
DNA: TGTGCCAGCAGCATACGGACAGGGGCAAGAGAGCAGTTCTTC
CDR3: CASSIRTGAREQFF

D: .
V: TRBV5-1
J: TRBJ2-3
size: .
DNA: TGCGCCAGCAGCCCAACAGGGAGCAGAAATACAGATACGCAGTATTTT
CDR3: CASSPTGSRNTDTQYF

D: TRBD2
V: TRBV5-1
J: TRBJ2-7
size: .
DNA: TGCGCCAGCAGCGACCGAACTAGCGGGAGGGCAGACGAGCAGTACTTC
CDR3: CASSDRTSGRADEQYF

D: TRBD2
V: TRBV9
J: TRBJ2-1
size: .
DNA: TGTGCCAGCAGCGTAGGGCTAGCGGGGGGGCCTTCACTGAATGAGCAGTTCTTC
CDR3: CASSVGLAGGPSLNEQFF

D: .
V: TRBV7-2
J: TRBJ1-5
size: .
DNA: TGTGCCAGCAGCTTAGGAGGGTTGGACAATCAGCCCCAGCATTTT
CDR3: CASSLGGLDNQPQHF

D: TRBD1
V: TRBV7-9
J: TRBJ1-2
size: .
DNA: TGTGCCAGCAGCCCCCCTGGGACAGCCAGTTACACCTTC
CDR3: CASSPPGTASYTF

D: TRBD2
V: TRBV19
J: TRBJ2-7
size: .
DNA: TGTGCCAGTAGTAGCCTCAGGAGCGGGGCCTACGAGCAGTACTTC
CDR3: CASSSLRSGAYEQYF

D: .
V: TRBV30
J: TRBJ1-2
size: .
DNA: TGTGCCTGGAGGCGGAACTTAAACTATGGCTACACCTTC
CDR3: CAWRRNLNYGYTF

D: TRBD1
V: TRBV5-1
J: TRBJ2-7
size: once
DNA: TGCGCCAGCAGCCTACGTCCCGGGACAGGGCGGGGGACCTACGAGCAGTACTTC
CDR3: CASSLRPGTGRGTYEQYF

D: TRBD2
V: TRBV7-2
J: TRBJ2-2
size: .
DNA: TGTGCCAGCAGACTAGCGGGAGGGAGCACCGGGGAGCTGTTTTTT
CDR3: CASRLAGGSTGELFF

D: TRBD2
V: TRBV5-1
J: TRBJ2-1
size: .
DNA: TGCGCCAGCAACCTGCGGGCTAGCGGAAACAATGAGCAGTTCTTC
CDR3: CASNLRASGNNEQFF

D: .
V: TRBV28
J: TRBJ1-1
size: once
DNA: TGTGCCAGCAGTCCCGACAGATACACTGAAGCTTTCTTT
CDR3: CASSPDRYTEAFF

D: TRBD1
V: TRBV27
J: TRBJ2-7
size: .
DNA: TGTGCCAGCAACTGGGGGGACAGGGGGACCTACGAGCAGTACTTC
CDR3: CASNWGDRGTYEQYF

D: .
V: TRBV13
J: TRBJ2-7
size: .
DNA: TGTGCCAGCAGCTTAGGGGACAGCTCCTACGAGCAGTACTTC
CDR3: CASSLGDSSYEQYF

D: TRBD2
V: TRBV7-3
J: TRBJ2-1
size: .
DNA: TGTGCCAGCAGCTTATCCAGCGGGAGGGGGGAGATATACAATGAGCAGTTCTTC
CDR3: CASSLSSGRGEIYNEQFF

D: TRBD2
V: TRBV6-5
J: TRBJ2-7
size: .
DNA: TGTGCCAGCAGTTATAATAGCGGGAGGTCCTACGAGCAGTACTTC
CDR3: CASSYNSGRSYEQYF